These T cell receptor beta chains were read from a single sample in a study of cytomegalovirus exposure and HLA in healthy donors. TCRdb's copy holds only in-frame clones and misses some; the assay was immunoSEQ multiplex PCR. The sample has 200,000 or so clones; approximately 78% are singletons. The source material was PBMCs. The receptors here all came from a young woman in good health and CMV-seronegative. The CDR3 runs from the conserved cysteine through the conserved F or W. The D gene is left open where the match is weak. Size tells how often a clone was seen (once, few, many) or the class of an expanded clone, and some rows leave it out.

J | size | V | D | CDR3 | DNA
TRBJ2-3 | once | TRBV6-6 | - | CAIAKSWSDTQYF | TGTGCCATCGCGAAAAGTTGGTCAGATACGCAGTATTTT
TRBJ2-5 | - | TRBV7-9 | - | CASSGLLASSAETQYF | TGTGCCAGCAGCGGATTATTGGCGTCTAGCGCAGAGACCCAGTACTTC
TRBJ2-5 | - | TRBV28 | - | CASSFMETQYF | TGTGCCAGCAGTTTCATGGAGACCCAGTACTTC
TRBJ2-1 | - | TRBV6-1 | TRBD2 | CASSDTSEYNEQFF | TGTGCCAGCAGTGATACTAGCGAATACAATGAGCAGTTCTTC
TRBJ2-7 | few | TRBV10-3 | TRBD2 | CAISEGREGQYEQYF | TGTGCCATCAGTGAGGGGAGGGAGGGCCAATACGAGCAGTACTTC
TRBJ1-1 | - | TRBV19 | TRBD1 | CASNSRDRAAEAFF | TGTGCCAGTAATTCCCGGGACAGGGCGGCTGAAGCTTTCTTT
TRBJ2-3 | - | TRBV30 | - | CAWAYYGTHTQYF | TGTGCCTGGGCATACTACGGGACTCATACGCAGTATTTT
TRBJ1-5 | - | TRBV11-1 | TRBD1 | CASFRDRRSNQPQHF | TGTGCCAGCTTCCGGGACAGACGGAGCAATCAGCCCCAGCATTTT
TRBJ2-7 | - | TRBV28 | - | CASSLGGSGDEQYF | TGTGCCAGCAGTTTAGGAGGGTCGGGGGACGAGCAGTACTTC
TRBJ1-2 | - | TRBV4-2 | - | CASSQVDDVGQNYGYTF | TGTGCCAGCAGCCAAGTAGACGATGTAGGACAGAACTATGGCTACACCTTC
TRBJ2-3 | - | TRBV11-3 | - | CASSPGVGTRTDTQYF | TGTGCCAGCAGCCCCGGGGTAGGCACCCGCACAGATACGCAGTATTTT
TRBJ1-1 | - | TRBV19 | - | CASSDRNTEAFF | TGTGCCAGTAGTGACAGAAACACTGAAGCTTTCTTT
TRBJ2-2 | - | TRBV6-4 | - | CASSDVGHTGELFF | TGTGCCAGCAGTGACGTGGGGCACACCGGGGAGCTGTTTTTT
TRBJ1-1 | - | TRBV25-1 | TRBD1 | CASSGFRGVGTEAFF | TGTGCCAGCAGTGGTTTCAGGGGGGTGGGCACTGAAGCTTTCTTT
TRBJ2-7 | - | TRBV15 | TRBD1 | CATSVHRDSASYEQYF | TGTGCCACCAGCGTACACCGGGACAGTGCCTCCTACGAGCAGTACTTC
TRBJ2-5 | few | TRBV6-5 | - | CASSSNSWKETQYF | TGTGCCAGCAGTTCCAACAGTTGGAAAGAGACCCAGTACTTC
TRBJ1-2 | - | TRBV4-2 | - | CASSQDFEFYGYTF | TGTGCCAGCAGCCAAGATTTCGAGTTTTATGGCTACACCTTC
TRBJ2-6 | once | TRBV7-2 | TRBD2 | CASSLVGLAGDGANVLTF | TGTGCCAGCAGCTTAGTGGGACTAGCGGGAGACGGGGCCAACGTCCTGACTTTC
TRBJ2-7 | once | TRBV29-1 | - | CSAEAPERPYEQYF | TGCAGCGCCGAGGCACCGGAACGACCCTACGAGCAGTACTTC
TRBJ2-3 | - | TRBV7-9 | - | CASSLGAADTQYF | TGTGCCAGCAGCTTAGGGGCAGCAGATACGCAGTATTTT
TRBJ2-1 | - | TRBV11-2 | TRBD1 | CASSLAGTGPYNEQFF | TGTGCCAGCAGCTTAGCCGGGACAGGGCCCTACAATGAGCAGTTCTTC
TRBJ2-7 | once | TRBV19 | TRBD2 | CASSIGGRGYEQYF | TGTGCCAGTAGTATTGGCGGGAGAGGCTACGAGCAGTACTTC
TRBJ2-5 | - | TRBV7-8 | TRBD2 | CASSATSGGAVETQYF | TGTGCCAGCAGCGCCACTAGCGGGGGGGCCGTTGAGACCCAGTACTTC
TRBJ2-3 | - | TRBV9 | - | CASSAGLSTDTQYF | TGTGCCAGCAGCGCCGGACTTAGCACAGATACGCAGTATTTT
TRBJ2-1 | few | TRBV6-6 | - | CASSLRGGDYNEQFF | TGTGCCAGCAGTTTGAGAGGGGGGGACTACAATGAGCAGTTCTTC
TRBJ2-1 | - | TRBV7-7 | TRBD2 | CASSLLAGISGEQFF | TGTGCCAGCAGCTTACTAGCGGGGATTTCTGGTGAGCAGTTCTTC
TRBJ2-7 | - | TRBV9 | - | CARCPGTTSYEQYF | TGTGCCAGATGCCCTGGGACAACCTCCTACGAGCAGTACTTC
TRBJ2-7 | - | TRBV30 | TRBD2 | CALGLAGIEQYF | TGTGCCTTGGGACTAGCGGGAATTGAGCAGTACTTC
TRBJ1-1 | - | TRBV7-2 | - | CASSLAYPGTEAFF | TGTGCCAGCAGCTTAGCGTACCCCGGGACTGAAGCTTTCTTT
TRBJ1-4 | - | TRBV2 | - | CASSEAAYRDEKLFF | TGTGCCAGCAGTGAAGCGGCTTACAGGGATGAAAAACTGTTTTTT
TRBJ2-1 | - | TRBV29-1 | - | CSVELQSIGNEQFF | TGCAGCGTTGAGCTACAGAGCATTGGGAATGAGCAGTTCTTC
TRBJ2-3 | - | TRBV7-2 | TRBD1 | CASSLAGGTGNADTQYF | TGTGCCAGCAGCTTAGCGGGGGGGACAGGGAACGCAGATACGCAGTATTTT
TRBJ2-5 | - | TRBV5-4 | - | CASSFLREETQYF | TGTGCCAGCAGCTTTTTGAGGGAAGAGACCCAGTACTTC
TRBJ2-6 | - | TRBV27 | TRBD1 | CASSQGPNSGANVLTF | TGTGCCAGTTCACAGGGGCCCAACTCTGGGGCCAACGTCCTGACTTTC
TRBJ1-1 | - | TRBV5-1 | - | CASSLTGQTLNTEAFF | TGCGCCAGCAGCTTAACAGGGCAAACCTTGAACACTGAAGCTTTCTTT
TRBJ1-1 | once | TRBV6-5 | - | CASSPSTGGATEAFF | TGTGCCAGCAGTCCATCAACCGGCGGGGCCACTGAAGCTTTCTTT
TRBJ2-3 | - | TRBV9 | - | CASSSVGGHATDTQYF | TGTGCCAGCTCCTCGGTGGGGGGGCACGCCACAGATACGCAGTATTTT